The source of this T cell receptor (beta chain) is a study of control samples from healthy donors and cancer patients. TCRdb's table, derived via immunoSEQ multiplex PCR, lists solely in-frame clones and lacks some. The table lists about 180,000 clones, nearly 90% of them singletons. V lost 2 bases, J lost 5 bases, and 19 bases lay in between. This CDR3 contains 16 residues. CDR1 is MNHNY, CDR2 SVGAGI, per germline (reference sequence). The origin of this receptor is a woman aged 45-65 years in good health. Sequenced input: blood. This chain joins TRBV6-6 and TRBJ2-7; possibly TRBD1 for D (5 bases). The CDR3 sequence is CASSYRKPSQGHEQYF. CDR3 sequence (DNA): TGTGCCAGCAGTTACCGAAAACCCTCCCAGGGCCACGAGCAGTACTTC.